A selection of T cell receptor beta chains follows, all from one sample in a study of T cells after yellow fever vaccination. TCRdb re-analysed the 5' RACE reads in MiXCR, keeping a single row per CDR3 protein. The sample consists of about 220,000 distinct CDR3 sequences, under 3.5% of them appearing once. This sample comprised CD4+ T cells sorted from PBMCs, obtained 10 days after the yellow fever booster vaccination. These receptors all stem from a man aged 18-30 years who received the YFV17D yellow fever vaccine. Both conserved end residues are part of each CDR3. The D gene is left open where the match is weak. Only some rows state a clone size, as once, few, many or a class for expanded clones.

j_call: TRBJ1-4
clone_size: few
v_call: TRBV7-2
d_call: NA
cdr3_aa: CASSLGWGAPQNKLFF
cdr3_nt: TGTGCCAGCAGCTTAGGATGGGGGGCCCCCCAGAACAAACTGTTTTTT

j_call: TRBJ1-1
clone_size: few
v_call: TRBV12-3/TRBV12-4
d_call: NA
cdr3_aa: CASSLTARAFF
cdr3_nt: TGTGCCAGCAGTTTAACGGCCAGAGCTTTCTTT

j_call: TRBJ1-4
clone_size: many
v_call: TRBV5-1
d_call: NA
cdr3_aa: CASRRGATNEKLFF
cdr3_nt: TGCGCCAGCAGACGGGGGGCTACTAATGAAAAACTGTTTTTT

j_call: TRBJ2-5
clone_size: NA
v_call: TRBV20-1
d_call: NA
cdr3_aa: CSARTVQETQYF
cdr3_nt: TGCAGTGCTAGGACAGTGCAAGAGACCCAGTACTTC

j_call: TRBJ1-3
clone_size: NA
v_call: TRBV18
d_call: TRBD1
cdr3_aa: CASSPRDRASGNTIYF
cdr3_nt: TGTGCCAGCTCACCCAGAGACAGGGCCTCTGGAAACACCATATATTTT

j_call: TRBJ2-3
clone_size: many
v_call: TRBV6-1
d_call: NA
cdr3_aa: CASSSQADTQYF
cdr3_nt: TGTGCCAGCAGTTCACAGGCAGATACGCAGTATTTT

j_call: TRBJ1-1
clone_size: few
v_call: TRBV29-1
d_call: NA
cdr3_aa: CSVEELPGGVAFF
cdr3_nt: TGCAGCGTTGAAGAGCTACCGGGAGGGGTAGCTTTCTTT

j_call: TRBJ2-7
clone_size: NA
v_call: TRBV5-4
d_call: TRBD2
cdr3_aa: CASSLGGGMREQYF
cdr3_nt: TGTGCCAGCAGCTTGGGCGGGGGAATGAGGGAGCAGTACTTC

j_call: TRBJ2-6
clone_size: few
v_call: TRBV20-1
d_call: NA
cdr3_aa: CSATQNSGANVLTF
cdr3_nt: TGCAGTGCTACACAAAACTCTGGGGCCAACGTCCTGACTTTC

j_call: TRBJ2-1
clone_size: NA
v_call: TRBV24-1
d_call: TRBD2
cdr3_aa: CATSAGIAGGGEQFF
cdr3_nt: TGTGCCACCAGTGCGGGAATAGCGGGGGGTGGTGAGCAGTTCTTC

j_call: TRBJ2-1
clone_size: few
v_call: TRBV7-9
d_call: TRBD2
cdr3_aa: CASSSLSLGGAFNEQFF
cdr3_nt: TGTGCCAGCAGCTCTCTATCTCTCGGGGGGGCCTTCAATGAGCAGTTCTTC

j_call: TRBJ1-5
clone_size: many
v_call: TRBV7-2
d_call: TRBD1
cdr3_aa: CASSLSLRGLNQPQHF
cdr3_nt: TGTGCCAGCAGTCTTAGCCTCAGGGGGCTAAATCAGCCCCAGCATTTT

j_call: TRBJ1-5
clone_size: NA
v_call: TRBV7-8
d_call: TRBD1
cdr3_aa: CASSQGAARPDQPQHF
cdr3_nt: TGTGCCAGCAGCCAGGGGGCCGCCAGACCGGATCAGCCCCAGCATTTT

j_call: TRBJ2-3
clone_size: NA
v_call: TRBV14
d_call: NA
cdr3_aa: CASSRPFTDTQYF
cdr3_nt: TGTGCCAGCAGCCGACCATTCACAGATACGCAGTATTTT

j_call: TRBJ1-2
clone_size: few
v_call: TRBV4-2
d_call: NA
cdr3_aa: CASSQAGTRGGYTF
cdr3_nt: TGTGCCAGCAGCCAAGCCGGGACCAGGGGTGGCTACACCTTC

j_call: TRBJ1-5
clone_size: many
v_call: TRBV2
d_call: TRBD1
cdr3_aa: CASSGGTGGGQPQHF
cdr3_nt: TGTGCCAGCAGTGGAGGGACAGGGGGAGGTCAGCCCCAGCATTTT

j_call: TRBJ1-2
clone_size: NA
v_call: TRBV29-1
d_call: TRBD1
cdr3_aa: CSASGTGGGYGYTF
cdr3_nt: TGCAGCGCCTCCGGGACAGGGGGCGGCTATGGCTACACCTTC

j_call: TRBJ2-5
clone_size: many
v_call: TRBV20-1
d_call: TRBD2
cdr3_aa: CSARGTSGFQETQYF
cdr3_nt: TGCAGTGCTAGAGGGACTAGCGGGTTTCAAGAGACCCAGTACTTC

j_call: TRBJ2-6
clone_size: NA
v_call: TRBV6-5
d_call: NA
cdr3_aa: CASNPDVSSGANVLTF
cdr3_nt: TGTGCCAGCAACCCGGACGTAAGCTCTGGGGCCAACGTCCTGACTTTC

j_call: TRBJ2-5
clone_size: few
v_call: TRBV7-9
d_call: NA
cdr3_aa: CASSLSRLVETQYF
cdr3_nt: TGTGCCAGCAGCTTATCACGGCTGGTAGAGACCCAGTACTTC

j_call: TRBJ1-4
clone_size: many
v_call: TRBV5-1
d_call: NA
cdr3_aa: CASSLSSTNEKLFF
cdr3_nt: TGCGCCAGCAGCTTATCCTCAACTAATGAAAAACTGTTTTTT

j_call: TRBJ2-3
clone_size: many
v_call: TRBV4-3
d_call: NA
cdr3_aa: CASSQETWADTQYF
cdr3_nt: TGCGCCAGCAGCCAAGAAACCTGGGCAGATACGCAGTATTTT

j_call: TRBJ2-1
clone_size: few
v_call: TRBV7-2
d_call: NA
cdr3_aa: CASSPLRSNEQFF
cdr3_nt: TGTGCCAGCAGCCCCTTGCGGTCCAATGAGCAGTTCTTC

j_call: TRBJ2-2
clone_size: few
v_call: TRBV7-2
d_call: TRBD2
cdr3_aa: CASSLTSGNTGELFF
cdr3_nt: TGTGCCAGCAGTTTGACTAGCGGAAACACCGGGGAGCTGTTTTTT

j_call: TRBJ2-2
clone_size: many
v_call: TRBV5-1
d_call: NA
cdr3_aa: CASSLGERTGELFF
cdr3_nt: TGCGCCAGCAGTTTGGGAGAACGTACCGGGGAGCTGTTTTTT

j_call: TRBJ1-1
clone_size: many
v_call: TRBV7-9
d_call: NA
cdr3_aa: CASSLAGEGEAFF
cdr3_nt: TGTGCCAGCAGCTTAGCAGGGGAAGGTGAAGCTTTCTTT

j_call: TRBJ1-1
clone_size: NA
v_call: TRBV3-1
d_call: NA
cdr3_aa: CASSQGGRVTEAFF
cdr3_nt: TGTGCCAGCAGCCAAGGGGGACGGGTCACTGAAGCTTTCTTT

j_call: TRBJ1-4
clone_size: NA
v_call: TRBV20-1
d_call: NA
cdr3_aa: CSARAGTNEKLFF
cdr3_nt: TGCAGTGCTAGGGCAGGGACTAATGAAAAACTGTTTTTT

j_call: TRBJ1-1
clone_size: many
v_call: TRBV7-9
d_call: TRBD1
cdr3_aa: CASRQGPTEAFF
cdr3_nt: TGTGCCAGTAGACAGGGTCCCACTGAAGCTTTCTTT

j_call: TRBJ1-3
clone_size: few
v_call: TRBV10-3
d_call: TRBD1
cdr3_aa: CAISRQGSDTIYF
cdr3_nt: TGTGCCATCAGCCGACAGGGGTCAGACACCATATATTTT

j_call: TRBJ2-1
clone_size: many
v_call: TRBV5-4
d_call: NA
cdr3_aa: CASSLPAGEQFF
cdr3_nt: TGTGCCAGCAGCTTACCTGCGGGGGAGCAGTTCTTC

j_call: TRBJ2-3
clone_size: NA
v_call: TRBV5-8
d_call: NA
cdr3_aa: CASTYGELGDTQYF
cdr3_nt: TGTGCCAGCACCTACGGGGAGCTTGGAGATACGCAGTATTTT

j_call: TRBJ2-6
clone_size: many
v_call: TRBV5-1
d_call: NA
cdr3_aa: CASSAGGGAGANVLTF
cdr3_nt: TGCGCCAGCAGCGCCGGAGGAGGGGCTGGGGCCAACGTCCTGACTTTC